These T cell receptor beta chains were read from a single sample in a study of cytomegalovirus exposure and HLA in healthy donors. Sequenced by immunoSEQ multiplex PCR; TCRdb stores in-frame clones only, minus some. Among 240,000 or so clones, roughly 82% were seen once, and the ten largest hold around 5%. Specimen: PBMCs. The receptors shown here come from a woman aged 40-49 years in good health and CMV-seropositive. Both conserved end residues are part of each CDR3. D genes are given only for firm matches. Where a row states a size, it is once, few, many or the class of an expanded clone; other rows omit it.

j_gene,abundance,v_gene,d_gene,CDR3aa,CDR3nt
TRBJ1-3,NA,TRBV10-3,TRBD1,CAITGGTVGNTIYF,TGTGCCATCACCGGAGGGACAGTTGGAAACACCATATATTTT
TRBJ2-1,NA,TRBV9,NA,CASSVEGDASSYNEQFF,TGTGCCAGCAGCGTCGAGGGGGACGCGAGCTCCTACAATGAGCAGTTCTTC
TRBJ2-5,NA,TRBV7-2,TRBD2,CASSWGLAGGPRETQYF,TGTGCCAGCAGCTGGGGACTAGCGGGAGGGCCACGAGAGACCCAGTACTTC
TRBJ1-1,NA,TRBV5-1,NA,CASSWGGTTEAFF,TGCGCCAGCAGCTGGGGGGGGACCACTGAAGCTTTCTTT
TRBJ2-2,NA,TRBV28,NA,CASSPEGAGNTGELFF,TGTGCCAGCAGCCCAGAGGGCGCTGGGAACACCGGGGAGCTGTTTTTT
TRBJ2-5,NA,TRBV11-2,TRBD1,CASSLGQGDDQYF,TGTGCCAGCAGCCTAGGACAGGGCGATGACCAGTACTTC
TRBJ1-2,NA,TRBV20-1,NA,CSPGGVRGYTF,TGCAGCCCTGGCGGAGTTCGAGGCTACACCTTC
TRBJ1-2,NA,TRBV11-1,NA,CASSSLQGSGYTF,TGTGCCAGCAGCTCACTCCAGGGATCTGGCTACACCTTC
TRBJ2-7,few,TRBV4-1,NA,CASSQVGSYEQYF,TGCGCCAGCAGCCAAGTGGGCTCGTACGAGCAGTACTTC
TRBJ1-5,NA,TRBV19,TRBD1,CASSITGVNQPQHF,TGTGCCAGTAGTATAACAGGGGTCAATCAGCCCCAGCATTTT
TRBJ1-2,NA,TRBV5-1,TRBD1,CASRHVGDRGRNGYTF,TGCGCCAGCAGACATGTCGGGGACAGGGGGCGGAATGGCTACACCTTC
TRBJ2-5,NA,TRBV9,TRBD2,CASSPRLAGGQETQYF,TGTGCCAGCAGCCCTCGACTAGCGGGAGGTCAAGAGACCCAGTACTTC
TRBJ2-7,NA,TRBV2,TRBD2,CASSEAGIAGVYEQYF,TGTGCCAGCAGTGAAGCCGGTATAGCGGGAGTTTACGAGCAGTACTTC
TRBJ2-3,NA,TRBV7-9,NA,CASSPRDSRKTDTQYF,TGTGCCAGCAGCCCACGGGACTCCCGGAAGACAGATACGCAGTATTTT
TRBJ2-1,NA,TRBV19,TRBD2,CASTPSPGLAGDGYEQFF,TGTGCCAGTACCCCATCCCCGGGACTAGCGGGAGACGGTTATGAGCAGTTCTTC
TRBJ1-5,few,TRBV4-1,NA,CASSQDTGRDQPQHF,TGCGCCAGCAGCCAAGACACAGGGAGGGATCAGCCCCAGCATTTT
TRBJ2-7,few,TRBV5-6,NA,CASSVSQSSYEQYF,TGTGCCAGCAGCGTGTCACAGAGCTCCTACGAGCAGTACTTC
TRBJ1-4,NA,TRBV6-5,NA,CASSSGVPNEKLFF,TGTGCCAGCAGTTCGGGGGTACCTAATGAAAAACTGTTTTTT
TRBJ2-5,NA,TRBV6-5,NA,CASSYGTGPAVTQYF,TGTGCCAGCAGTTACGGTACAGGTCCGGCGGTTACCCAGTACTTC
TRBJ1-5,few,TRBV6-5,NA,CASSYTLGPWPQHF,TGTGCCAGCAGTTATACCTTGGGCCCGTGGCCCCAGCATTTT
TRBJ2-1,NA,TRBV19,NA,CASSDGLRSSYNEQFF,TGTGCCAGTAGTGACGGACTCAGGAGCTCCTACAATGAGCAGTTCTTC
TRBJ1-1,NA,TRBV30,NA,CAWSARNEAFF,TGTGCCTGGAGCGCCAGGAATGAAGCTTTCTTT
TRBJ2-1,NA,TRBV2,TRBD2,CASSELTSGRPPLRNEQFF,TGTGCCAGCAGTGAACTAACTAGCGGGAGGCCCCCCTTGAGGAATGAGCAGTTCTTC
TRBJ2-1,NA,TRBV15,NA,CATSRGAPDSAYNEQFF,TGTGCCACCAGCAGAGGTGCCCCTGACTCAGCCTACAATGAGCAGTTCTTC
TRBJ2-1,once,TRBV7-9,NA,CASSLAGLGTYNEQFF,TGTGCCAGCAGCTTAGCGGGTCTAGGAACCTACAATGAGCAGTTCTTC